Reported below is one T cell receptor beta chain. This record belongs to a study of sequential checkpoint blockade in melanoma. Study as a whole: Randomization was 1:1 between first-line nivolumab→ipilimumab and ipilimumab→nivolumab.

The germline V gene has CDR1 LGHNA and CDR2 YNFKEQ. The V end was cut by 3 bases, the J end by 0 bases, with 9 bases between. The CDR3 has 14 residues. This table comes from immunoSEQ multiplex PCR, and its TCRdb copy is limited to in-frame clones, with some not included. This sample yields about 22,000 clones, of which roughly 80% are seen a single time; around 25% belongs to the top ten. Treatment in this sample: randomized to nivolumab then ipilimumab (arm A) or the reverse (arm B). PBMC sorting kept live CD3+CD8+ cells without CD19 or CD56. The V and J genes are TRBV4-2 and TRBJ2-7; D is uncertain. Source: CD8+ T cells sorted from blood (inferred from file names), taken from a patient given nivolumab and ipilimumab in sequence. This clonotype was obtained from a human donor with melanoma. CDR3 loop: CASSQRWSSYEQYF. Here the CDR3 DNA reads TGTGCCAGCAGCCAGAGGTGGAGCTCCTACGAGCAGTACTTC.